This T cell receptor (beta chain) was observed in a study of shared clonotypes between healthy human individuals. Profiling relied on immunoSEQ multiplex PCR, and the TCRdb table lists in-frame clones only, not all of them. Of about half a million clones in the sample, less than 80% were seen once. This clone was recorded only once. V was trimmed by 10 bases and J by 6 bases, leaving 16 bases between them. This CDR3 has 13 residues. The germline V gene has CDR1 MGHDK and CDR2 SYGVNS. This sequence joins TRBV25-1 and TRBJ2-1; TRBD1 is a possible D gene (6 bases). This receptor was obtained from a woman between 40 and 55 years old in good health. Some clones in this sample may be carry-over from other donors' samples. The sample comprised PBMCs. CDR3 amino acids: CATRDIGPNEQFF. CDR3 sequence (DNA): TGTGCCACCCGGGACATTGGCCCCAATGAGCAGTTCTTC.